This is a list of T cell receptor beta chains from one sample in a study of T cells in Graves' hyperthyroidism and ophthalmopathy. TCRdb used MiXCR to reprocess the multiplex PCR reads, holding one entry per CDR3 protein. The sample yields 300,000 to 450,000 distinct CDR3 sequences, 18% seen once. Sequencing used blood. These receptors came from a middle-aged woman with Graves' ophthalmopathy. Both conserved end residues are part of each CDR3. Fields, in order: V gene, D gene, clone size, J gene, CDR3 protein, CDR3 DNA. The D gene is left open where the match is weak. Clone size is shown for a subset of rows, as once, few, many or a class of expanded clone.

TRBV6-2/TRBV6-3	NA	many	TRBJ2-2	CASSYGSRRVGRNGRRELFF	TGTGCCAGCAGTTACGGTAGTAGGCGCGTCGGGAGAAACGGGAGAAGGGAGCTGTTTTTT
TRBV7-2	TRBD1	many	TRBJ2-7	CASSRDSNYEQYF	TGTGCCAGCAGCCGGGACAGCAACTACGAGCAGTACTTC
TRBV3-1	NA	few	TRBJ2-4	CASSQEGVGLAKNIQYF	TGTGCCAGCAGCCAAGAAGGAGTAGGGTTAGCCAAAAACATTCAGTACTTC
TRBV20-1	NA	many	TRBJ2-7	CSAREAGQSFSYEQYF	TGCAGTGCTAGAGAGGCTGGACAGAGTTTCTCCTACGAGCAGTACTTC
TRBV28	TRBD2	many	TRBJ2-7	CASRTGTSGSYEQYF	TGTGCCAGCAGAACCGGGACTAGCGGCTCCTACGAGCAGTACTTC
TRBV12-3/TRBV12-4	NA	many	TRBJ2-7	CASTPTGASSYEQYF	TGTGCCAGCACCCCAACGGGAGCCAGCTCCTACGAGCAGTACTTC
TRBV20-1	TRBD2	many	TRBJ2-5	CSARDYRLAGGVQETQYF	TGCAGTGCTAGAGATTATCGGCTAGCGGGGGGAGTCCAAGAGACCCAGTACTTC
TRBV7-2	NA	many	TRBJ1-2	CAGSLDERGARGYTF	TGTGCCGGCAGCTTAGACGAGCGGGGGGCGCGTGGCTACACCTTC
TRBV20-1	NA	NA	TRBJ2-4	CSARPQVDIQYF	TGCAGTGCTAGGCCGCAGGTGGACATTCAGTACTTC
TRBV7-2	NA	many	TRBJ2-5	CASSTLTGARPQETQYF	TGTGCCAGCAGTACCCTCACTGGCGCGAGGCCCCAAGAGACCCAGTACTTC
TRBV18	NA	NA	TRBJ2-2	CASSPLPSGELFF	TGTGCCAGCTCACCACTTCCGAGCGGGGAGCTGTTTTTT
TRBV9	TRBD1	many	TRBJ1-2	CASSEMAGGYGYTF	TGTGCCAGCAGCGAGATGGCAGGGGGCTATGGCTACACCTTC
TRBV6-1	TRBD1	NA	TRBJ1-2	CASSRTGGGGYTF	TGTGCCAGCAGTCGGACAGGGGGAGGGGGGTACACCTTC
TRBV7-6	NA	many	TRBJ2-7	CASSLSMGKGYEQYF	TGTGCCAGCAGCTTAAGTATGGGGAAGGGCTACGAGCAGTACTTC
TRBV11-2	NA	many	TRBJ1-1	CASGPSKAEAFF	TGTGCCAGCGGGCCCTCGAAGGCTGAAGCTTTCTTT
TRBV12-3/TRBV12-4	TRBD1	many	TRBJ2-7	CASSSGQGRYEQYF	TGTGCCAGCAGTTCGGGACAGGGGAGGTACGAGCAGTACTTC
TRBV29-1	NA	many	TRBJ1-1	CSVTPGIGLTEAFF	TGCAGCGTTACACCAGGGATCGGCTTAACTGAAGCTTTCTTT
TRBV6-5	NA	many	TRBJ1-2	CADDRGAGVGGGYTF	TGTGCCGATGACCGGGGGGCAGGGGTAGGAGGTGGCTACACCTTC
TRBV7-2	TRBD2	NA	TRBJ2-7	CASSLSGNAPEQYF	TGTGCCAGCAGCCTGAGCGGGAACGCCCCCGAGCAGTACTTC
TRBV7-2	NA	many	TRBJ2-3	CASSLEPTDTQYF	TGTGCCAGCAGCTTAGAACCCACAGATACGCAGTATTTT
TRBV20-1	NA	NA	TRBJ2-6	CSADNSGANVLTF	TGCAGTGCTGATAACTCTGGGGCCAACGTCCTGACTTTC
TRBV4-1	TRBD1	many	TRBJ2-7	CASSQVGTGWYEQYF	TGCGCCAGCAGCCAGGTCGGGACAGGCTGGTACGAGCAGTACTTC
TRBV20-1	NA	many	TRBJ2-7	CSASPYGYEQYF	TGCAGTGCTAGTCCCTACGGCTACGAGCAGTACTTC